A selection of T cell receptor beta chains follows, all from one sample in a study of Ad26.COV2.S vaccination and SARS-CoV-2 variants. TCRdb's table, derived via immunoSEQ multiplex PCR, lists solely in-frame clones and lacks some. The repertoire holds over 110,000 clones, roughly 88% seen once, with more than 4.5% in the top ten. The specimen comprised peripheral blood, sampled after recovery from COVID-19. The receptor set was obtained from a human donor who had recovered from COVID-19. Both conserved end residues are part of each CDR3. Fields, in order: V gene, J gene, CDR3 protein.

TRBV30,TRBJ2-6,CAWRRYGSSGANVLTF
TRBV9,TRBJ1-6,CASSVNPGWGNSPLHF
TRBV28,TRBJ2-5,CASGTGTSGPWETQYF
TRBV27,TRBJ1-5,CAKSWGLNQPQHF
TRBV2,TRBJ1-5,CASSEAGGGNQPQHF
TRBV7-8,TRBJ1-5,CASSLSHGSNQPQHF
TRBV7-9,TRBJ2-7,CASSYLDEQYF
TRBV10-2,TRBJ2-1,CASSTGLEGTGNEQFF
TRBV9,TRBJ2-2,CASSVPGELFF
TRBV10-3,TRBJ1-2,CAISEGLTGYTF
TRBV7-9,TRBJ1-2,CASSLVGEGYTF
TRBV30,TRBJ2-5,CAFSPAGETQYF
TRBV30,TRBJ2-7,CAWSVSGPYEQYF
TRBV28,TRBJ1-5,CASSWNLADQPQHF
TRBV2,TRBJ1-6,CASSEGGSPLHF
TRBV19,TRBJ1-4,CASKNEGAINEKLFF
TRBV6-2/TRBV6-3,TRBJ1-1,CASSPPDRHVGGLNTEAFF
TRBV9,TRBJ1-4,CASSPTGGAGKLFF
TRBV3-1/TRBV3-2,TRBJ2-3,CASSPQVATDTQYF
TRBV7-2,TRBJ1-4,CASSPKSATNEKLFF
TRBV20-1,TRBJ2-1,CSASTTGSYNEQFF
TRBV10-1,TRBJ2-1,CASSDRASGGYEQFF
TRBV4-3,TRBJ1-4,CASSQSQAFNEKLFF
TRBV30,TRBJ2-7,CAWSTSYEQYF
TRBV9,TRBJ2-2,CASSVLSSGELFF
TRBV6-5,TRBJ1-1,CATAYAPGLNTEAFF
TRBV30,TRBJ2-1,CARTRGNEQFF
TRBV30,TRBJ2-5,CAWGGPIETQETQYF
TRBV3-1/TRBV3-2,TRBJ2-1,CASSQEQGKFNEQFF
TRBV7-2,TRBJ1-1,CASSLALHQLLNTEAFF
TRBV7-9,TRBJ2-3,CASSSTGLSTDTQYF
TRBV3-1/TRBV3-2,TRBJ1-1,CASSQVAYTEAFF
TRBV19,TRBJ1-1,CASAREAGAFF
TRBV18,TRBJ1-6,CASSEGQDPPLHF
TRBV9,TRBJ1-1,CASSVVDRGLNTEAFF
TRBV18,TRBJ2-7,CASSPRASWYEQYF
TRBV19,TRBJ2-3,CASTRGSGTDTQYF
TRBV5-1,TRBJ1-3,CASSLEGQGNTIYF
TRBV28,TRBJ1-5,CASSFGSVNSNQPQHF
TRBV11-2,TRBJ2-3,CASSLGESTDTQYF
TRBV5-1,TRBJ2-5,CASRVEETQYF
TRBV5-1,TRBJ2-3,CASSLAEAGRDTQYF
TRBV19,TRBJ1-4,CASSIGGQGLQKLFF
TRBV5-1,TRBJ1-4,CASSSFAAGNEKLFF
TRBV4-3,TRBJ2-3,CASSQSSRGRLDTQYF
TRBV4-1,TRBJ1-5,CASSQDLMGVRQPQHF
TRBV3-1/TRBV3-2,TRBJ2-3,CASSRGGDTQYF
TRBV9,TRBJ1-6,CASSEVTSSPLHF
TRBV6-2/TRBV6-3,TRBJ2-5,CASSYRIAGAEGETQYF
TRBV6-6,TRBJ2-7,CASSYSMEQGDYEQYF
TRBV6-2/TRBV6-3,TRBJ1-4,CASSYYPTGEKLFF
TRBV7-9,TRBJ1-2,CASSPGTSDGYTF
TRBV11-2,TRBJ2-2,CASSLATGAPTGELFF